This T cell receptor (beta chain) was recovered during a study of metastatic and nonmetastatic thyroid tumors. The overall study: Repertoires from blood and tumor or nodule tissue of malignant and benign thyroid patients were compared.

Every patient underwent thyroid surgery untreated. This CDR3 has 16 residues. V was clipped by 3 bases and J by 0 bases, with 14 bases between them. In germline, CDR1 is LNHDA, CDR2 SQIVND (reference sequence). General study points: It was reportedly found that TCR beta diversity was significantly higher in malignant thyroid tumors than in benign nodules, a difference seen in both blood and tumor samples.

This clone was counted at least ten times. What it recognizes is unknown. As originally analysed: What underpinned the distant-metastasis classifier for papillary thyroid cancer was the set of CDR3 differences across clinicopathological groups. TCRdb reassembled clones from the PCR reads with MiXCR. V and J calls and clone size were set by TCRdb, not the authors. Of around 30,000 clones detected, 16% appear once; the ten largest clones hold approximately 4.6%. The V call is TRBV19, the J call TRBJ1-1, with D perhaps TRBD1 (6 bases). This receptor was taken from a female donor with papillary thyroid cancer or a benign thyroid nodule (not recorded which). Some clones in this sample may be carry-over from other donors' samples. Sequencing was done on a sample of blood. The CDR3 DNA reads TGTGCCAGTAGTATGAGGAGGGGGACTATGAACACTGAAGCTTTCTTT. It translates to CASSMRRGTMNTEAFF.